A single sample gave rise to the 32 T cell receptor beta chains below, sequenced in a study of CD8 T cells in Susac syndrome (dated by TCRdb to about 2019). Libraries came from the immunoSEQ multiplex PCR assay. RNA was extracted using the RNeasy kit, and roughly 0.5 to 1 ug of the RNA was reverse transcribed with random hexamers. Using fastp trimming at Q25 and MiXCR clonotype assembly, TCRdb reanalyzed the public sequencing data and kept in-frame beta chains. Each CDR3 protein appears once, grouped with its most common genes and DNA. A total of more than 200,000 distinct CDR3 sequences appear in this sample, roughly 93% of them only once. Roughly 0.07% of the sample lies in the top ten. Material: CD4+ T cells from PBMCs. These receptors all come from a human donor with multiple sclerosis.

This chain uses TRBV13 with TRBJ1-2; D gene uncertain. The germline gives CDR1 PRHDT, CDR2 FYEKMQ (reference sequence). The CDR3 consists of 14 residues. V shed 2 bases and J shed 1 base, with 8 bases lying between them. CDR3 bases: TGTGCCAGCAGCTTATACCTTGATAACTATGGCTACACCTTC. Its translation is CASSLYLDNYGYTF.

J is TRBJ2-4 and V is TRBV6-6; the D gene is possibly TRBD2 (7 bases). CDR3 length equals 15 residues. V lost 5 bases and J 10 bases, leaving 21 bases between the germline ends. Germline V lookup: CDR1 MNHNY, CDR2 SVGAGI (reference sequence). The CDR3 coding sequence is TGTGCCAGCAGTCTACTATCGGGGGGCGAGGGGATTCAGTACTTC. It encodes CASSLLSGGEGIQYF.

This clonotype was picked up a small number of times. The V and J genes are TRBV6-4 and TRBJ1-1, with a weak D call TRBD1 (6 bases). The V end lost 6 bases, the J end lost 0 bases, and 11 bases lay between the germline ends. The CDR3 spans 14 residues. Germline V gene lookup returns CDR1 MRHNA and CDR2 SNTAGT. CDR3 bases: TGTGCCAGCAGGGACAGCCCTATGAACACTGAAGCTTTCTTT. It specifies CASRDSPMNTEAFF.

CDR3 region: CASSVGPGVSYNEQFF. CDR3 nucleotide sequence: TGTGCCAGCAGCGTAGGGCCGGGGGTTTCCTACAATGAGCAGTTCTTC. This chain joins TRBV9 and TRBJ2-1; D may be TRBD2 (6 bases). CDR3 size: 16 residues. V lost 0 bases, J lost 1 base, and 11 bases lay in between. In germline, CDR1 is SGDLS, CDR2 YYNGEE.

The V gene is TRBV24-1, the J gene TRBJ2-1; maybe TRBD2 (6 bases). The ends were cut back, 3 bases at V and 4 bases at J, with 15 bases in the middle. The CDR3 sequence is 16 residues long. From germline, CDR1 is KGHDR and CDR2 SFDVKD. The CDR3 DNA reads TGTGCCACCAGTGATACGGGACTTCTATCTTACAATGAGCAGTTCTTC. It translates to CATSDTGLLSYNEQFF.

V is TRBV3-1 and J is TRBJ1-3; 10 bases are a match to TRBD1. With V trimmed by 5 bases and J by 4 bases, 8 bases remained unmatched. This CDR3 region has 16 residues. Germline CDR1 is LGHDT and CDR2 is YNNKEL (reference sequence). CDR3 sequence (DNA): TGTGCCAGCAGCGAAACCGGGACAGGGGTCGGAAACACCATATATTTT. Translated, it gives CASSETGTGVGNTIYF.

The chain combines TRBV30 with TRBJ2-3, with 10 positions matching TRBD2. This CDR3 spans 15 amino acids. The trim removed 1 base at V and 2 bases at J, leaving 3 bases unmatched. Looked up from germline, CDR1 is GTSNPN and CDR2 is SVGIG (reference sequence). The CDR3 bases are TGTGCCTGGAGTGAACTAGCGGGGCTCACAGATACGCAGTATTTT. Translated, it gives CAWSELAGLTDTQYF.

As regards this clonotype: Its ends do not fully match the called genes, so a read error is possible. The CDR3 protein is CAAGSFVAGELFF. CDR3 nucleotides: TGCGCCGCGGGCTCCTTTGTCGCCGGGGAGCTGTTTTTT. The chain carries TRBV2 and TRBJ2-2, with D tentatively TRBD2 (5 bases). CDR3 length: 13 residues. Germline lookup yields CDR1 SNHLY and CDR2 FYNNEI.

This clonotype was seen only once. The V and J genes are TRBV3-1 and TRBJ2-5; 9 positions agree with TRBD2. Per germline, CDR1 LGHDT and CDR2 YNNKEL (reference sequence). V lost 1 base, J lost 5 bases, and 11 bases stayed unmatched. This CDR3 is built from 17 residues. The CDR3 loop is CASSQVLSGRTEETQYF. CDR3 in DNA: TGTGCCAGCAGCCAAGTCCTCAGCGGGAGGACGGAGGAGACCCAGTACTTC.

V gene TRBV23-1 combines with J gene TRBJ1-5; D is undetermined. TRBV23-1 is given ORF status, its function remaining uncertain. V dropped 0 bases and J dropped 12 bases, with 12 bases sitting between them. The CDR3 runs to 13 residues. In DNA form, the CDR3 reads TGCGCCAGCAGTCAATCCCCCCTTGGGCTCCAGCATTTT. Its translation: CASSQSPLGLQHF.

V gene TRBV18 combines with J gene TRBJ1-5, with 10 bases lining up with TRBD1. The ends lost 2 bases at V and 7 bases at J; junction bases unmatched: 8. Looked up from germline, CDR1 is KGHSH and CDR2 is LQKENI. The CDR3 is made up of 16 amino acids. Here the CDR3 reads CASSPTGTGAGQPQHF. The CDR3 bases are TGTGCCAGCTCACCAACCGGGACAGGGGCAGGACAGCCCCAGCATTTT.

This chain uses TRBV24-1 with TRBJ2-2; TRBD2 is a possible D gene (6 bases). The V end was cut by 5 bases, the J end by 4 bases, with 7 bases between. The CDR3 has 13 residues. CDR1 and CDR2 (germline): KGHDR, SFDVKD. The CDR3 coding sequence is TGTGCCACCAGTGCGGGGGTCACCGGGGAGCTGTTTTTT. Translation: CATSAGVTGELFF.

In this sample, this clonotype turned up once. This chain links TRBV7-6 with TRBJ1-5; unclear D gene. The CDR3 contains 16 residues. V was pared by 1 base and J by 6 bases, with 16 bases between. Germline CDR1 and CDR2: SGHVS and FNYEAQ. The CDR3, as DNA: TGTGCCAGCAGCTTAGGGTCCGTATCTACGGGTCAGCCCCAGCATTTT. The encoded protein is CASSLGSVSTGQPQHF. Drawing the rest from reference TRBV7-6 and TRBJ1-5, the complete variable domain is GAGVSQSPRYKVTKRGQDVALRCDPISGHVSLYWYRQALGQGPEFLTYFNYEAQQDKSGLPNDRFSAERPEGSISTLTIQRTEQRDSAMYRCASSLGSVSTGQPQHFGDGTRLSIL.

On this clonotype: The junction departs from the called germline gene at one end, perhaps through a read error. The V and J genes are TRBV11-2 and TRBJ1-3, with D hard to call. CDR1 SGHAT and CDR2 FQNNGV come from the germline V gene. The CDR3 totals 15 residues. CDR3 protein: CASTLSRGYGNTIYF. In nucleotides, the CDR3 is TGTGCCAGCACCTTATCGCGGGGATATGGAAACACCATATATTTT.

This chain joins TRBV5-6 and TRBJ1-5, with unresolved D. The germline V gene has CDR1 SGHDT and CDR2 YYEEEE. CDR3 size: 15 residues. Trimming took 3 bases from V and 3 from J, leaving 13 bases between them. In DNA, the CDR3 is TGTGCCAGCAGCTACGCCGGAGGAAACAATCAGCCCCAGCATTTT. This translates into CASSYAGGNNQPQHF.

The V call is TRBV19, the J call TRBJ1-1, with 7 bases lining up with TRBD1. CDR1 and CDR2 (germline): LNHDA, SQIVND (reference sequence). This CDR3 is 13 amino acids long. V lost 6 bases, J lost 8 bases, and 9 bases stayed unmatched. This CDR3 reads CASSHRGSREAFF. CDR3 nucleotide sequence: TGTGCCAGTAGCCACAGGGGATCCCGAGAAGCTTTCTTT. Supplemented by reference TRBV19 and TRBJ1-1, the full variable domain reads DGGITQSPKYLFRKEGQNVTLSCEQNLNHDAMYWYRQDPGQGLRLIYYSQIVNDFQKGDIAEGYSVSREKKESFPLTVTSAQKNPTAFYLCASSHRGSREAFFGQGTRLTVV.

CDR3 in DNA: TGTGCCACCAGTGGCTCGGGGCAGGGTGAAGAGACCCAGTACTTC. Residues: CATSGSGQGEETQYF. The genes are TRBV24-1 and TRBJ2-5; D may correspond to TRBD1 or TRBD2 (5 bases each). V lost 5 bases and J lost 3, with 15 bases in between. CDR1 KGHDR and CDR2 SFDVKD come from the germline V gene. This CDR3 has 15 residues.

This sequence joins TRBV3-1 and TRBJ2-3, with D tentatively TRBD1 (6 bases). This CDR3 is built from 16 residues. With 0 bases removed from V and 3 bases from J, the gap between germline ends came to 13 bases. Germline CDR1 and CDR2: LGHDT and YNNKEL (reference sequence). As DNA, the CDR3 is TGTGCCAGCAGCCAAGATCTGGGGGCCGGGACAGATACGCAGTATTTT. This codes for CASSQDLGAGTDTQYF.

This clonotype appeared a single time. This sequence joins TRBV19 and TRBJ1-5; D call uncertain. Germline lookup yields CDR1 LNHDA and CDR2 SQIVND (reference sequence). The ends were cut back, 3 bases at V and 6 bases at J, with 12 bases in the middle. This CDR3 contains 14 residues. CDR3 loop: CASSIEGWGQPQHF. The CDR3 bases are TGTGCCAGTAGTATTGAGGGATGGGGTCAGCCCCAGCATTTT.

In this sample, this clonotype turned up a few times. In DNA form, the CDR3 reads TGTGCCAGCAGCCGCACCGGGGGCAATCAGCCCCAGCATTTT. It yields the protein CASSRTGGNQPQHF. This sequence joins TRBV12-3 or TRBV12-4 and TRBJ1-5; D unresolved. This CDR3 comprises 14 residues. Trimming took off 6 bases at V and 2 bases at J, with 11 bases between the two ends.

The table lists this clonotype with a count of one. The V call is TRBV30, the J call TRBJ2-3; 8 nucleotides agree with TRBD2. CDR3 size: 13 residues. Trimming at V came to 2 bases and at J to 3 bases, leaving 1 base not matched to a gene. CDR1 GTSNPN and CDR2 SVGIG come from the germline V gene (reference sequence). In nucleotides, the CDR3 is TGTGCCTGGAGTACGGGGGGGACAGATACGCAGTATTTT. This gives the protein CAWSTGGTDTQYF. Full variable domain (remainder filled in from reference TRBV30 and TRBJ2-3): SQTIHQWPATLVQPVGSPLSLECTVEGTSNPNLYWYRQAAGRGLQLLFYSVGIGQISSEVPQNLSASRPQDRQFILSSKKLLLSDSGFYLCAWSTGGTDTQYFGPGTRLTVL.

The V call is TRBV12-3 or TRBV12-4, the J call TRBJ2-2; D uncertain. Trimming stripped 6 bases from V and 2 bases from J, with 4 bases between. This CDR3 contains 12 residues. The CDR3 protein is CASRFNTGELFF. The CDR3 DNA is TGTGCCAGCAGGTTCAACACCGGGGAGCTGTTTTTT.

The CDR3 bases are TGTGCCAGTAGACGTAGCGGGAGCTCCTATGAGCAGTTCTTC. Amino acid sequence: CASRRSGSSYEQFF. The genes are TRBV19 and TRBJ2-1; 9 nucleotides align to TRBD2. This CDR3 spans 14 amino acids. V was clipped by 6 bases and J by 8 bases; unmatched bases: 8. Germline CDR1 and CDR2: LNHDA and SQIVND (reference sequence).

V and J are TRBV24-1 and TRBJ2-2, with D possibly being TRBD2 (6 bases). V lost 6 bases to trimming and J lost 0 bases, with 16 bases between them. This CDR3 spans 17 amino acids. Germline loops: CDR1 KGHDR, CDR2 SFDVKD. The CDR3 reads CATSSGLLEANTGELFF. CDR3 coding DNA: TGTGCCACCAGTTCGGGACTCCTCGAGGCGAACACCGGGGAGCTGTTTTTT.

The chain uses TRBV6-5 and TRBJ2-7; possible D gene TRBD2, 5 bases. The CDR3 has 12 residues. Trimming pared 6 bases from V and 3 bases from J, leaving 9 bases between. CDR1 MNHEY and CDR2 SVGAGI come from the germline V gene. The DNA for the CDR3 is TGTGCCAGCAGGGACTTCAACTACGAGCAGTACGTC. Its translation is CASRDFNYEQYV.

The chain combines TRBV29-1 with TRBJ1-1, with 8 bases identical to TRBD1. The CDR3 contains 15 residues. Germline CDR1 reads SQVTM; CDR2 reads ANQGSEA. Unmatched junction bases numbered 9, after V lost 6 bases and J lost 0 bases. As DNA, the CDR3 is TGCAGCGTCACCCCCCAGGGGGCGATGAACACTGAAGCTTTCTTT. Its protein is CSVTPQGAMNTEAFF.

J is TRBJ2-7 and V is TRBV29-1; no definite D call. CDR1 and CDR2 from the germline V gene are SQVTM and ANQGSEA. The CDR3 consists of 14 residues. V was pared by 5 bases and J by 0 bases, with 14 bases between. The CDR3 loop reads CSVTLDVSSYEQYF. The DNA of the CDR3 is TGCAGCGTTACGTTGGACGTTAGCTCCTACGAGCAGTACTTC.

V usage is TRBV20-1 and J usage is TRBJ1-5; TRBD1 matches 8 bases. J lost 2 bases, V lost 1 base, and 1 base had no gene match. This CDR3 is 14 amino acids long. Germline V gives CDR1 DFQATT, CDR2 SNEGSKA (reference sequence). The CDR3 nucleotides read TGCAGTGCTAGAGTGACAGGGGGCAATCAGCCCCAGCATTTT. This gives the protein CSARVTGGNQPQHF.

The rearrangement joins TRBV28 to TRBJ2-7, with 8 bases identical to TRBD1. Per the germline V gene, CDR1 is MDHEN and CDR2 is SYDVKM. Trimming took 5 bases from V and 3 from J; bases not matched to a gene: 15. The CDR3 loop spans 17 amino acids. In DNA form, the CDR3 reads TGTGCCAGCAGTCCTAACCAGGGGGCCCGCGGCTACTACGAGCAGTACTTC. Its protein is CASSPNQGARGYYEQYF. Full variable domain (rest looked up from reference TRBV28 and TRBJ2-7): DVKVTQSSRYLVKRTGEKVFLECVQDMDHENMFWYRQDPGLGLRLIYFSYDVKMKEKGDIPEGYSVSREKKERFSLILESASTNQTSMYLCASSPNQGARGYYEQYFGPGTRLTVT.

This clonotype was counted a few times. The chain combines TRBV7-9 with TRBJ2-7; 8 bases are a match to TRBD2. The trim removed 5 bases at V and 3 bases at J, leaving 9 bases unmatched. Per germline, CDR1 SEHNR and CDR2 FQNEAQ (reference sequence). The CDR3 runs to 15 residues. The CDR3 DNA reads as TGTGCCAGCAGCCCGGGACTAGTCGGCCGCTACGAGCAGTACTTC. It yields the protein CASSPGLVGRYEQYF. The full variable domain, its missing parts supplied by reference TRBV7-9 and TRBJ2-7, is DTGVSQNPRHKITKRGQNVTFRCDPISEHNRLYWYRQTLGQGPEFLTYFQNEAQLEKSRLLSDRFSAERPKGSFSTLEIQRTEQGDSAMYLCASSPGLVGRYEQYFGPGTRLTVT.

The rearrangement links TRBV2 to TRBJ1-5; D is unresolved. Germline V gives CDR1 SNHLY, CDR2 FYNNEI. Trimming left V 6 bases short and J 0 bases short, with 12 bases between. This CDR3 has 15 amino acids. The CDR3 region is CASRMDPNSNQPQHF. CDR3 bases: TGTGCCAGCAGGATGGACCCCAATAGCAATCAGCCCCAGCATTTT.

V gene TRBV6-4 combines with J gene TRBJ2-3; the D gene is possibly TRBD1 (6 bases). Germline loops: CDR1 MRHNA, CDR2 SNTAGT. The CDR3 has 15 residues. Trimming pared 4 bases from V and 1 base from J, leaving 12 bases between. CDR3 sequence (DNA): TGTGCCAGCAGTGTGAGAGCAGGGGGCACAGATACGCAGTATTTT. This codes for CASSVRAGGTDTQYF.